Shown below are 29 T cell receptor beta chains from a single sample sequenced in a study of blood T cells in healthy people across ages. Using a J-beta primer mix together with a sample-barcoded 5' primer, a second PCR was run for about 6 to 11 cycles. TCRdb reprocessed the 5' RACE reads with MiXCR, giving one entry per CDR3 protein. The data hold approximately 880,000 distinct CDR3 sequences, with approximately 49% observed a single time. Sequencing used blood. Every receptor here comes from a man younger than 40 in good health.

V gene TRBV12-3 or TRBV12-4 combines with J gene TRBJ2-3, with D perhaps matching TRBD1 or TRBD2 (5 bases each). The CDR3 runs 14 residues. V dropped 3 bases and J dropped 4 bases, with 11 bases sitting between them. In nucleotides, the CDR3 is TGTGCCAGCAGTTTCAGAGTGGGGGCAGATACGCAGTATTTT. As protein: CASSFRVGADTQYF.

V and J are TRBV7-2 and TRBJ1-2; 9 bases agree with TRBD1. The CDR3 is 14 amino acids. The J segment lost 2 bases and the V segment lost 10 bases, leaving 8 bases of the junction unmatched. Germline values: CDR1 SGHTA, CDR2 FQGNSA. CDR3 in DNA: TGTGCCAACAAAGCGGGGACAGGGAACTATGGCTACACCTTC. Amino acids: CANKAGTGNYGYTF. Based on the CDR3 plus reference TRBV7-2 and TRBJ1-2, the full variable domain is GAGVSQSPSNKVTEKGKDVELRCDPISGHTALYWYRQSLGQGLEFLIYFQGNSAPDKSGLPSDRFSAERTGGSVSTLTIQRTQQEDSAVYLCANKAGTGNYGYTFGSGTRLTVV.

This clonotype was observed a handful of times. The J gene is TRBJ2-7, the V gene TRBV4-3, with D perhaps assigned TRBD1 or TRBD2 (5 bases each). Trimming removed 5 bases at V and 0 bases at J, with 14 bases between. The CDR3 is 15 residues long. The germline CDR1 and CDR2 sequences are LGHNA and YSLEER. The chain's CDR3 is CASSIERDLSYEQYF. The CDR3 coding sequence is TGCGCCAGCAGCATAGAAAGGGACCTCTCCTACGAGCAGTACTTC.

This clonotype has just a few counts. The CDR3 loop is CASTPGEETQYF. The CDR3 DNA follows: TGTGCCAGCACCCCAGGGGAAGAGACCCAGTACTTC. This chain links TRBV12-3 or TRBV12-4 with TRBJ2-5; maybe TRBD1 (6 bases). The CDR3 runs to 12 residues. The V and J ends lost 7 bases and 3 bases respectively, with 9 bases between them.

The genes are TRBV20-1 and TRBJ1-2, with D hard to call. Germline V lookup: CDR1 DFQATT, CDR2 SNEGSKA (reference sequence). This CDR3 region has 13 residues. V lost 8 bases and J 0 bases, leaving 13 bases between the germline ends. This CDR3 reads CSTPIQANYGYTF. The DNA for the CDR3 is TGCAGTACTCCTATCCAAGCTAACTATGGCTACACCTTC.

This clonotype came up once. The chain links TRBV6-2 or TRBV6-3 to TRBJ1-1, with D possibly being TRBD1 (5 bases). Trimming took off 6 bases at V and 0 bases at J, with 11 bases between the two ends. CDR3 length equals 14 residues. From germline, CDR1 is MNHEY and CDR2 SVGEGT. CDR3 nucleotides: TGTGCCAGCAGGTCCGGCAGGGTGAACACTGAAGCTTTCTTT. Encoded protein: CASRSGRVNTEAFF.

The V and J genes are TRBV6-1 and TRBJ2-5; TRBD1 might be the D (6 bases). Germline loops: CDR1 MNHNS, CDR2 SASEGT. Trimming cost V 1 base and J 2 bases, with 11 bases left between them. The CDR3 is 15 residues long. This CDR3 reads CASSEGQAIQETQYF. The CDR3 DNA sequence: TGTGCCAGCAGTGAAGGACAGGCGATACAAGAGACCCAGTACTTC.

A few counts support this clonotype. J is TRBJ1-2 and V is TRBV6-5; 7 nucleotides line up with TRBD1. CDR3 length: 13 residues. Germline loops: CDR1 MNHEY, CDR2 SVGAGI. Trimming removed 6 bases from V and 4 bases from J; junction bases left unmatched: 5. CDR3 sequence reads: CASRSTGIYGYTF. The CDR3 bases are TGTGCCAGCAGATCGACAGGGATCTATGGCTACACCTTC.

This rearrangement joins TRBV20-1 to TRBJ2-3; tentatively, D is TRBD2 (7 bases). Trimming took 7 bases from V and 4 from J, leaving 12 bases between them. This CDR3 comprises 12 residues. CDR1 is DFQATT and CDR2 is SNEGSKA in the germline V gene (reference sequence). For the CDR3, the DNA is TGCAGTGAAACAGGGAGGGCAGATACGCAGTATTTT. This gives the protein CSETGRADTQYF.

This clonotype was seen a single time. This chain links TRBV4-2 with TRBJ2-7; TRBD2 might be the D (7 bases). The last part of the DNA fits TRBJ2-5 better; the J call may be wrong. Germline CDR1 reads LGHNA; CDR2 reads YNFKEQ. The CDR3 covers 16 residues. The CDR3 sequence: CASSQEGGGGEETQYF. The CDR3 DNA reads TGTGCCAGCAGCCAAGAGGGAGGAGGGGGGGAAGAGACCCAGTACTTC.

The CDR3 DNA sequence: TGTGCCAGCAGCGCAACAGGTTACGGGGCCAACGTCCTGACTTTC. Encoded protein: CASSATGYGANVLTF. The V call is TRBV11-2, the J call TRBJ2-6; D possibly corresponds to TRBD1 (5 bases). V lost 5 bases to trimming and J lost 4 bases, with 12 bases between them. The germline V gene encodes CDR1 SGHAT and CDR2 FQNNGV. The CDR3 is 15 amino acids.

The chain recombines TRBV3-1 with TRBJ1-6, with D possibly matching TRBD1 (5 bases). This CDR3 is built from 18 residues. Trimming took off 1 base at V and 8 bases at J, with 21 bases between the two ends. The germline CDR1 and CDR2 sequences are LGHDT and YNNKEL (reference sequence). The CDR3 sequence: CASSQVRLGLDRHSPLHF. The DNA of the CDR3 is TGTGCCAGCAGCCAAGTTCGTCTGGGACTCGACCGTCATTCACCCCTCCACTTT.

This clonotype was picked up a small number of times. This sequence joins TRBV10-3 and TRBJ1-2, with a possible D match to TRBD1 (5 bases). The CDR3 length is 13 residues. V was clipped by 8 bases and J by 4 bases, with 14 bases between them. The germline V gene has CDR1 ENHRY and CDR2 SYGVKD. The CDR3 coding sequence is TGTGCCATCCCCGGGGACGGAGCCTATGGCTACACCTTC. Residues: CAIPGDGAYGYTF.

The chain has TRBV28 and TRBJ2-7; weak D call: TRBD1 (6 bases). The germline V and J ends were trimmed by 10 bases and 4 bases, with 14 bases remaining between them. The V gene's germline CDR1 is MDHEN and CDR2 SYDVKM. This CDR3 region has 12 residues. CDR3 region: CAMGASHYEQYF. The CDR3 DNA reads TGTGCCATGGGGGCATCGCATTACGAGCAGTACTTC.

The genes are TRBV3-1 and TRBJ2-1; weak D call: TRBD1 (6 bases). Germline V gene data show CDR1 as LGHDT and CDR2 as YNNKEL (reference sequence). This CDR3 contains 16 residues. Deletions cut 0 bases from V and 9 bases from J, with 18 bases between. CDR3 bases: TGTGCCAGCAGCCAAGAAAAAACAGGGTTGTGGAGTGAGCAGTTCTTC. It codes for CASSQEKTGLWSEQFF.

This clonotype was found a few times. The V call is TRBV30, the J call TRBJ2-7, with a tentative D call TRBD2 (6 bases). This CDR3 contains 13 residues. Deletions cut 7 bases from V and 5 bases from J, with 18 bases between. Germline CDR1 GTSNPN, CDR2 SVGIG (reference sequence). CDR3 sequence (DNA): TGTGCCTCGAAGGGACTGAGCCCCAACGAGCAGTACTTC. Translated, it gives CASKGLSPNEQYF.

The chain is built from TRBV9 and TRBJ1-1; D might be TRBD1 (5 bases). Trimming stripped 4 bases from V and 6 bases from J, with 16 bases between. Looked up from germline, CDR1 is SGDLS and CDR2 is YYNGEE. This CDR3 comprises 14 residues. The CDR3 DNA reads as TGTGCCAGCAGCCAAACGGCAGGAGGGGCTGAAGCTTTCTTT. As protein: CASSQTAGGAEAFF.

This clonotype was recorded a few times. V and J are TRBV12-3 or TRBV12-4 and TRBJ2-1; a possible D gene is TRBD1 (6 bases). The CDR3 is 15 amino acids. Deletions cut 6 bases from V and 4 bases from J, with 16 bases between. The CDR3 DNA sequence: TGTGCCAGCAGCTCCGACAGGAATCCTTACAATGAGCAGTTCTTC. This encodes CASSSDRNPYNEQFF.

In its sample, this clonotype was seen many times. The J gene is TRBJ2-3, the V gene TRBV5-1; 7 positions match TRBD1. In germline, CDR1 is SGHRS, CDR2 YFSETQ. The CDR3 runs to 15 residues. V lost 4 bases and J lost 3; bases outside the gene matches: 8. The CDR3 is CASSPDRELTDTQYF. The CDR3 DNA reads TGCGCCAGCAGCCCTGACAGGGAGTTAACAGATACGCAGTATTTT. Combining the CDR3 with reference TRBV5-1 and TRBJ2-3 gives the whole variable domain KAGVTQTPRYLIKTRGQQVTLSCSPISGHRSVSWYQQTPGQGLQFLFEYFSETQRNKGNFPGRFSGRQFSNSRSEMNVSTLELGDSALYLCASSPDRELTDTQYFGPGTRLTVL.

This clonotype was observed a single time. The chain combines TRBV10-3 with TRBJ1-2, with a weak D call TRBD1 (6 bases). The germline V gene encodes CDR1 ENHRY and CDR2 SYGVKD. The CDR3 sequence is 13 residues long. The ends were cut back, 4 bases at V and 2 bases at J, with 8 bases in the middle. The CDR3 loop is CAISAGTNYGYTF. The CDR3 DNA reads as TGTGCCATCAGTGCCGGGACAAACTATGGCTACACCTTC.

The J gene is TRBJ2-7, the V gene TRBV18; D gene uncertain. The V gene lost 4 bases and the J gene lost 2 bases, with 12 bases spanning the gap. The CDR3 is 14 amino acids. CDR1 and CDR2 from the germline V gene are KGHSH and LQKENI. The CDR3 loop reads CASSQSVGPYEQYF. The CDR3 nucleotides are TGTGCCAGCTCACAGTCGGTCGGCCCCTACGAGCAGTACTTC.

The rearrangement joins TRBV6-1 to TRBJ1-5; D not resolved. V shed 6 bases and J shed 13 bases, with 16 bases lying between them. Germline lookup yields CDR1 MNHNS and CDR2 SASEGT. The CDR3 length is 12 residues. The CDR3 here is CASREDGLVQHF. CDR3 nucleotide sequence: TGTGCCAGCAGAGAGGACGGATTAGTACAGCATTTT.

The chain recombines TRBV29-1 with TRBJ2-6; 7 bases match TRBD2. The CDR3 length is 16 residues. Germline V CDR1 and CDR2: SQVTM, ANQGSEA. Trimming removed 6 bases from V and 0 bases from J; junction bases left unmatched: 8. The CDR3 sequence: CSVGGLSPSGANVLTF. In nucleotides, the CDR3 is TGCAGCGTGGGGGGACTAAGCCCCTCTGGGGCCAACGTCCTGACTTTC.

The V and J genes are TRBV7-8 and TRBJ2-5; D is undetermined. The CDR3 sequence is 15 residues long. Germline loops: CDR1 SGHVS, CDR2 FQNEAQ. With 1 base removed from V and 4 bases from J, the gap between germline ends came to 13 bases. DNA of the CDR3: TGTGCCAGCAGCTTAGTTAGAAACGCTCGAGAGACCCAGTACTTC. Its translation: CASSLVRNARETQYF.

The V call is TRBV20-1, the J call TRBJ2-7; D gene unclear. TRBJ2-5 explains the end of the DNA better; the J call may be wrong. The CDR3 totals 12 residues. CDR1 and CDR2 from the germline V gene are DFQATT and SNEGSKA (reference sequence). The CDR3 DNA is TGCAGTGCTAGAGATAACAGCGAGACCCAGTACTTC. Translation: CSARDNSETQYF.

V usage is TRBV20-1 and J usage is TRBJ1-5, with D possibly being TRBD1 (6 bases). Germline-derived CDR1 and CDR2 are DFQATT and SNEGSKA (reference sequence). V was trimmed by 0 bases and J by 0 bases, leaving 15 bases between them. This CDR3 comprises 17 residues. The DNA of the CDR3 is TGCAGTGCTAGAGACTACGGGGGCCGCTATAGCAATCAGCCCCAGCATTTT. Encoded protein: CSARDYGGRYSNQPQHF.

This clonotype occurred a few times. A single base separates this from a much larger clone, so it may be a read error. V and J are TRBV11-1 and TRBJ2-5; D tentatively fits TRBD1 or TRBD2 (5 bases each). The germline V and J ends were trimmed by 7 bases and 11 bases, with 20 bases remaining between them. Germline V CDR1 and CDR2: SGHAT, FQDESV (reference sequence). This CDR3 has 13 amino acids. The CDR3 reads CASKGRDHNEQYF. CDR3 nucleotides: TGTGCCAGCAAAGGCAGGGACCACAATGAGCAGTACTTC.

Here the CDR3 reads CASSIAQGGNGELFF. The CDR3 region has the DNA TGTGCCAGCAGTATCGCTCAGGGAGGCAACGGGGAGCTGTTTTTT. The gene calls are TRBV6-5 and TRBJ2-2; TRBD2 might be the D (6 bases). Trimming left V 5 bases short and J 7 bases short, with 17 bases between. Germline V gene data show CDR1 as MNHEY and CDR2 as SVGAGI. The CDR3 is made up of 15 amino acids.

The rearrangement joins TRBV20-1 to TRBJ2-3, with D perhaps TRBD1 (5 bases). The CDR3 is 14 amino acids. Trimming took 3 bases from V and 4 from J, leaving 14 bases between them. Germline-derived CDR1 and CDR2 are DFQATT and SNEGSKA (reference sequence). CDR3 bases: TGCAGTGCTAGCCGTGGGGCCGTGGCAGATACGCAGTATTTT. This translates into CSASRGAVADTQYF.